A single T cell receptor beta chain is shown here with its context. Its antigen is not identified. Other DNA sequences of this sample code for an identical CDR3. The sample is drawn from a study of shared clonotypes between healthy human individuals. Positively selected for CCR7, the CD45RO-negative cells used as naive CD8 cells excluded terminally differentiated effector memory CD45RA+ cells. Study results and limitations: Clonotypes not shared had lower generation probabilities than those common to all four donors.

TCRdb keeps only in-frame clones here, not all; method: immunoSEQ multiplex PCR. This sample has around 2.1 million clones, with roughly 91% found just once. This TCR derives from a man between 18 and 29 years old in good health. Some clones in this sample may be carry-over from other donors' samples. Sequencing was done on a sample of naive CD8+ T cells from PBMCs.

CDR3 residues: CASSLSTGTNTEAFF. The CDR3 coding sequence is TGTGCCAGCAGTTTATCCACAGGGACGAACACTGAAGCTTTCTTT. V gene TRBV27 combines with J gene TRBJ1-1; D is perhaps TRBD1 (6 bases). Trimming removed 0 bases at V and 1 base at J, with 9 bases between. The CDR3 loop spans 15 amino acids. Germline V gene sequence: CDR1 MNHEY, CDR2 SMNVEV (reference sequence).